The count of the clone carrying this T cell receptor beta chain is one. The authors' processing: For nucleated cells, counts were estimated from reference gene primer amplification. Libraries were prepared by immunoSEQ multiplex PCR; TCRdb keeps only in-frame clonotypes and omits some of them. V, J and clone size derive from that table, while D and trimming were established from the DNA sequence. The sample carries around 64,000 clones, around 90% recorded once. The data were taken from a study of blood T cell repertoires in COVID-19. The overall study: PBMCs, B-cell-depleted T cells, or T cells were the source of the cDNA or gDNA that made up the material.

The germline V gene has CDR1 SGHNT and CDR2 YYREEE (reference sequence). The CDR3 loop spans 14 amino acids. The V end lost 0 bases, the J end lost 5 bases, and 11 bases lay between the germline ends. The source is a woman older than 75 with acute or convalescent COVID-19. The J gene is TRBJ1-1, the V gene TRBV5-4, with TRBD1 as a possible D gene (6 bases). Specimen: peripheral blood. CDR3 protein: CASSLEQGWTEAFF. Written as DNA, the CDR3 is TGTGCCAGCAGCTTGGAGCAGGGGTGGACTGAAGCTTTCTTT.